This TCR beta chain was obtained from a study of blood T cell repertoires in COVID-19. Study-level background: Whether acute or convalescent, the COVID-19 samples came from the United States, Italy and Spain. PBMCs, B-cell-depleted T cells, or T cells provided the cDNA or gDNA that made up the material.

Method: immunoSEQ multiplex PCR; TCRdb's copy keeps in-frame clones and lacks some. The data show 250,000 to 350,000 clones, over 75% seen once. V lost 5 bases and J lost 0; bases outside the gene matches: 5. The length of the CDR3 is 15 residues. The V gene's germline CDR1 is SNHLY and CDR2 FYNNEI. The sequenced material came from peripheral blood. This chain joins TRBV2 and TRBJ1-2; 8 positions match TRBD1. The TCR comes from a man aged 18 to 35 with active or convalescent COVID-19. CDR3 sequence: CASSSGQGPNYGYTF. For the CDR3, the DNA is TGTGCCAGCAGTTCAGGACAGGGCCCTAACTATGGCTACACCTTC.